In its sample, the clone carrying this T cell receptor (beta chain) was seen once. The record originates from a study of blood T cell repertoires in COVID-19. Study-wide background: PBMCs, B-cell-depleted T cells, or T cells provided the cDNA or gDNA that made up the material.

Participants were placed into cohorts based on the clinical history they reported. Sequencing was performed with immunoSEQ multiplex PCR; in TCRdb, only in-frame clones are kept and a portion is missing. In the table there are 200,000 to 250,000 clones, about 87% of which are singletons. Germline CDR1 reads SGHDT; CDR2 reads YYEEEE. The CDR3 is 15 amino acids. V lost 4 bases and J lost 5; bases outside the gene matches: 11. The sequenced sample consisted of PBMCs or T cells enriched from blood (not recorded which). The TCR was taken from a woman aged 25-40 years who had been exposed to COVID-19. The chain recombines TRBV5-6 with TRBJ2-5; TRBD1 agrees at 7 bases. CDR3 sequence reads: CASSPGQETPETQYF. The CDR3 nucleotides read TGTGCCAGCAGCCCCGGACAGGAGACCCCTGAGACCCAGTACTTC.